These T cell receptor beta chains were read from a single sample in a study of blood T cell repertoires in COVID-19. TCRdb's copy holds only in-frame clones and misses some; the assay was immunoSEQ multiplex PCR. The table includes 200,000 to 300,000 clones, 70% to 90% detected once. Sequences were obtained from peripheral blood. The receptors derive from a man between 50 and 59 years old with acute or convalescent COVID-19. Both conserved end residues are part of each CDR3. The D gene is left open where the match is weak. Some rows mark clone size as missing; the rest say once, few, many or name a class of expanded clone.

clone_size: -; v_call: TRBV7-9; j_call: TRBJ1-1; d_call: -; cdr3_aa: CASNYRDTEAFF; cdr3_nt: TGTGCCAGCAACTACCGGGACACTGAAGCTTTCTTT
clone_size: -; v_call: TRBV4-1; j_call: TRBJ1-2; d_call: -; cdr3_aa: CASSLDSNYGYTF; cdr3_nt: TGCGCCAGCAGCCTTGACAGTAACTATGGCTACACCTTC
clone_size: -; v_call: TRBV5-4; j_call: TRBJ2-2; d_call: TRBD2; cdr3_aa: CASSLKTSLNTGELFF; cdr3_nt: TGTGCCAGCAGCTTAAAGACTAGCCTGAACACCGGGGAGCTGTTTTTT
clone_size: once; v_call: TRBV9; j_call: TRBJ2-7; d_call: -; cdr3_aa: CASSARGYEQYF; cdr3_nt: TGTGCCAGCAGCGCAAGGGGTTACGAGCAGTACTTC
clone_size: -; v_call: TRBV7-2; j_call: TRBJ1-1; d_call: -; cdr3_aa: CASSSLLTGLEAFF; cdr3_nt: TGTGCCAGCAGCTCCCTACTCACAGGGTTGGAAGCTTTCTTT
clone_size: -; v_call: TRBV5-4; j_call: TRBJ2-7; d_call: -; cdr3_aa: CASSLGAQDEQYF; cdr3_nt: TGTGCCAGCAGCTTGGGGGCCCAGGACGAGCAGTACTTC
clone_size: once; v_call: TRBV28; j_call: TRBJ1-1; d_call: -; cdr3_aa: CASSLSPYTEAFF; cdr3_nt: TGTGCCAGCAGTTTATCCCCGTACACTGAAGCTTTCTTT
clone_size: -; v_call: TRBV28; j_call: TRBJ2-6; d_call: -; cdr3_aa: CASSLASSGANVLTF; cdr3_nt: TGTGCCAGCAGTTTAGCGAGCTCTGGGGCCAACGTCCTGACTTTC
clone_size: once; v_call: TRBV5-1; j_call: TRBJ2-7; d_call: TRBD1; cdr3_aa: CASSLGTGLYEQYF; cdr3_nt: TGCGCCAGCAGCTTGGGGACAGGGCTCTACGAGCAGTACTTC
clone_size: once; v_call: TRBV11-3; j_call: TRBJ2-7; d_call: -; cdr3_aa: CASSLDAQGPDEQYF; cdr3_nt: TGTGCCAGCAGCTTAGATGCTCAGGGCCCCGACGAGCAGTACTTC
clone_size: -; v_call: TRBV30; j_call: TRBJ2-6; d_call: -; cdr3_aa: CAWSVRIGGRTGANVLTF; cdr3_nt: TGTGCCTGGAGTGTACGTATCGGGGGGCGGACTGGGGCCAACGTCCTGACTTTC
clone_size: -; v_call: TRBV9; j_call: TRBJ1-6; d_call: TRBD1; cdr3_aa: CASSLQGTNSPLHF; cdr3_nt: TGTGCCAGCAGCCTACAGGGGACCAATTCACCCCTCCACTTT
clone_size: -; v_call: TRBV15; j_call: TRBJ1-3; d_call: TRBD1; cdr3_aa: CATSIGTGIWNTIYF; cdr3_nt: TGTGCCACCAGCATCGGGACAGGGATTTGGAACACCATATATTTT
clone_size: -; v_call: TRBV12-3/TRBV12-4; j_call: TRBJ1-1; d_call: -; cdr3_aa: CAIQHENTEAFF; cdr3_nt: TGTGCCATCCAACACGAAAACACTGAAGCTTTCTTT
clone_size: -; v_call: TRBV28; j_call: TRBJ1-2; d_call: -; cdr3_aa: CASSLHSNYGYTF; cdr3_nt: TGTGCCAGCAGTCTCCACTCTAACTATGGCTACACCTTC
clone_size: -; v_call: TRBV3-1/TRBV3-2; j_call: TRBJ1-2; d_call: -; cdr3_aa: CASSQRGTYGYTF; cdr3_nt: TGTGCCAGCAGCCAACGCGGGACCTATGGCTACACCTTC
clone_size: -; v_call: TRBV3-1/TRBV3-2; j_call: TRBJ1-2; d_call: -; cdr3_aa: CASSQDRVGGYTF; cdr3_nt: TGTGCCAGCAGCCAAGACAGGGTTGGTGGCTACACCTTC
clone_size: -; v_call: TRBV7-9; j_call: TRBJ2-7; d_call: TRBD1; cdr3_aa: CASSQWTGGLYF; cdr3_nt: TGTGCCAGCAGCCAGTGGACAGGGGGCTTATACTTC
clone_size: once; v_call: TRBV5-1; j_call: TRBJ1-4; d_call: -; cdr3_aa: CASSLAVRGTNEKLFF; cdr3_nt: TGCGCCAGCAGCTTGGCCGTTCGGGGGACTAATGAAAAACTGTTTTTT
clone_size: -; v_call: TRBV29-1; j_call: TRBJ1-1; d_call: TRBD1; cdr3_aa: CSVYRGDRPRTEAFF; cdr3_nt: TGCAGCGTTTACAGGGGAGACAGGCCGCGGACTGAAGCTTTCTTT
clone_size: -; v_call: TRBV5-4; j_call: TRBJ1-2; d_call: -; cdr3_aa: CASSLGTTGLNYGYTF; cdr3_nt: TGTGCCAGCAGCTTGGGGACCACAGGCTTGAACTATGGCTACACCTTC
clone_size: -; v_call: TRBV11-2; j_call: TRBJ2-1; d_call: TRBD2; cdr3_aa: CASSHLAGAGNEQFF; cdr3_nt: TGTGCCAGCAGCCACCTAGCGGGGGCCGGGAATGAGCAGTTCTTC
clone_size: -; v_call: TRBV19; j_call: TRBJ1-4; d_call: TRBD1; cdr3_aa: CASSRQGDEKLFF; cdr3_nt: TGTGCCAGTAGTCGCCAGGGGGATGAAAAACTGTTTTTT
clone_size: -; v_call: TRBV2; j_call: TRBJ2-3; d_call: -; cdr3_aa: CASMNKGTDTQYF; cdr3_nt: TGTGCCAGCATGAACAAAGGCACAGATACGCAGTATTTT
clone_size: -; v_call: TRBV5-1; j_call: TRBJ2-3; d_call: TRBD1; cdr3_aa: CASSLAGGQTDTQYF; cdr3_nt: TGCGCCAGCAGCTTGGCTGGGGGACAGACAGATACGCAGTATTTT
clone_size: -; v_call: TRBV19; j_call: TRBJ1-5; d_call: -; cdr3_aa: CASSILGGEQPQHF; cdr3_nt: TGTGCCAGTAGTATCCTTGGCGGGGAGCAGCCCCAGCATTTT
clone_size: -; v_call: TRBV25-1; j_call: TRBJ1-1; d_call: -; cdr3_aa: CASSEYTGRDTEAFF; cdr3_nt: TGTGCCAGCAGTGAATATACAGGGAGGGACACTGAAGCTTTCTTT
clone_size: -; v_call: TRBV5-6; j_call: TRBJ1-6; d_call: TRBD1; cdr3_aa: CASSSLGTGVSPLHF; cdr3_nt: TGTGCCAGCAGCTCCCTGGGGACAGGGGTTTCACCCCTCCACTTT
clone_size: once; v_call: TRBV2; j_call: TRBJ2-1; d_call: TRBD2; cdr3_aa: CASRLAGAPYNEQFF; cdr3_nt: TGTGCCAGCAGACTAGCGGGAGCGCCCTACAATGAGCAGTTCTTC
clone_size: -; v_call: TRBV6-5; j_call: TRBJ1-1; d_call: TRBD1; cdr3_aa: CASSKRQGGDTEAFF; cdr3_nt: TGTGCCAGCAGTAAACGACAGGGGGGCGACACTGAAGCTTTCTTT
clone_size: -; v_call: TRBV18; j_call: TRBJ1-1; d_call: -; cdr3_aa: CASSPGHQNTEAFF; cdr3_nt: TGTGCCAGCTCACCGGGACACCAGAACACTGAAGCTTTCTTT
clone_size: -; v_call: TRBV28; j_call: TRBJ2-7; d_call: -; cdr3_aa: CASSGAGFYEQYF; cdr3_nt: TGTGCCAGCAGTGGAGCCGGATTTTACGAGCAGTACTTC
clone_size: -; v_call: TRBV7-3; j_call: TRBJ2-3; d_call: TRBD2; cdr3_aa: CASSLISGEGTDTQYF; cdr3_nt: TGTGCCAGCAGCTTAATCAGCGGGGAGGGCACAGATACGCAGTATTTT
clone_size: -; v_call: TRBV4-2; j_call: TRBJ1-3; d_call: TRBD1; cdr3_aa: CASSQDLTGGLNTIYF; cdr3_nt: TGTGCCAGCAGCCAAGATTTAACAGGGGGATTGAACACCATATATTTT
clone_size: -; v_call: TRBV11-2; j_call: TRBJ2-1; d_call: -; cdr3_aa: CASSLEVLGQFF; cdr3_nt: TGTGCCAGCAGCTTAGAAGTACTTGGGCAGTTCTTC
clone_size: once; v_call: TRBV27; j_call: TRBJ2-6; d_call: TRBD1; cdr3_aa: CASSSPRGRYSGANVLTF; cdr3_nt: TGTGCCAGCAGTTCTCCCAGGGGGCGGTACTCTGGGGCCAACGTCCTGACTTTC
clone_size: -; v_call: TRBV30; j_call: TRBJ1-2; d_call: TRBD1; cdr3_aa: CAWSARQGAHGYTF; cdr3_nt: TGTGCCTGGAGTGCCAGACAGGGGGCGCATGGCTACACCTTC
clone_size: -; v_call: TRBV5-6; j_call: TRBJ2-1; d_call: TRBD1; cdr3_aa: CASSIGTGFSWGQFF; cdr3_nt: TGTGCCAGCAGCATCGGGACAGGGTTTTCTTGGGGGCAGTTCTTC
clone_size: -; v_call: TRBV18; j_call: TRBJ1-5; d_call: -; cdr3_aa: CASSPAGSNQPQHF; cdr3_nt: TGTGCCAGCTCACCAGCAGGTAGCAATCAGCCCCAGCATTTT
clone_size: -; v_call: TRBV3-1/TRBV3-2; j_call: TRBJ2-1; d_call: -; cdr3_aa: CASSQQALTNEQFF; cdr3_nt: TGTGCCAGCAGCCAGCAGGCGCTCACTAATGAGCAGTTCTTC
clone_size: -; v_call: TRBV24-1; j_call: TRBJ2-1; d_call: -; cdr3_aa: CATSDSDNEQFF; cdr3_nt: TGTGCCACCAGTGACTCTGACAATGAGCAGTTCTTC
clone_size: -; v_call: TRBV21-1; j_call: TRBJ1-5; d_call: -; cdr3_aa: CASSKGGSVMVRQHF; cdr3_nt: TGTGCCAGCAGCAAAGGAGGCAGCGTAATGGTTCGACAGCATTTT
clone_size: few; v_call: TRBV24-1; j_call: TRBJ2-1; d_call: TRBD2; cdr3_aa: CATSDSPSGSLYEQFF; cdr3_nt: TGTGCCACCAGTGATTCCCCTAGCGGGAGCTTATATGAGCAGTTCTTC
clone_size: -; v_call: TRBV5-6; j_call: TRBJ2-1; d_call: TRBD2; cdr3_aa: CASSRDSGGTYNEQFF; cdr3_nt: TGTGCCAGCAGCCGGGATAGCGGGGGAACCTACAATGAGCAGTTCTTC
clone_size: -; v_call: TRBV28; j_call: TRBJ2-5; d_call: TRBD2; cdr3_aa: CASSFGAGGETQYF; cdr3_nt: TGTGCCAGCAGTTTTGGAGCGGGAGGGGAGACCCAGTACTTC
clone_size: -; v_call: TRBV30; j_call: TRBJ2-3; d_call: -; cdr3_aa: CAWSRELSTDTQYF; cdr3_nt: TGTGCCTGGAGTCGAGAGCTTTCCACAGATACGCAGTATTTT
clone_size: -; v_call: TRBV27; j_call: TRBJ1-3; d_call: -; cdr3_aa: CASRGGTSIYF; cdr3_nt: TGTGCCAGCCGGGGAGGGACATCCATATATTTT
clone_size: -; v_call: TRBV5-1; j_call: TRBJ2-5; d_call: -; cdr3_aa: CASSLLGGGETQYF; cdr3_nt: TGCGCCAGCAGCTTACTTGGAGGTGGAGAGACCCAGTACTTC
clone_size: -; v_call: TRBV5-1; j_call: TRBJ2-5; d_call: -; cdr3_aa: CASSEIVQETQYF; cdr3_nt: TGCGCCAGCAGCGAGATTGTGCAAGAGACCCAGTACTTC
clone_size: -; v_call: TRBV18; j_call: TRBJ2-3; d_call: TRBD2; cdr3_aa: CASSLRGADTQYF; cdr3_nt: TGTGCCAGCTCTCTCCGGGGGGCAGATACGCAGTATTTT
clone_size: few; v_call: TRBV5-1; j_call: TRBJ2-2; d_call: TRBD1; cdr3_aa: CASSKGQGYNTGELFF; cdr3_nt: TGCGCCAGCAGCAAGGGACAGGGATATAACACCGGGGAGCTGTTTTTT
clone_size: -; v_call: TRBV5-1; j_call: TRBJ2-7; d_call: TRBD1; cdr3_aa: CASSLGEGAMTYEQYF; cdr3_nt: TGCGCCAGCAGCCTGGGAGAGGGGGCGATGACCTACGAGCAGTACTTC
clone_size: -; v_call: TRBV12-3/TRBV12-4; j_call: TRBJ2-1; d_call: -; cdr3_aa: CASSRQYNEQFF; cdr3_nt: TGTGCCAGCAGTAGACAGTACAATGAGCAGTTCTTC
clone_size: once; v_call: TRBV13; j_call: TRBJ2-1; d_call: TRBD2; cdr3_aa: CASSSPTSGRAPRNEQFF; cdr3_nt: TGTGCCAGCAGCTCGCCGACTAGCGGGAGGGCCCCGAGGAATGAGCAGTTCTTC
clone_size: -; v_call: TRBV10-1; j_call: TRBJ1-1; d_call: -; cdr3_aa: CASSELAHTEAFF; cdr3_nt: TGCGCCAGCAGTGAGTTGGCACACACTGAAGCTTTCTTT